One and the same sample provided the 3 T cell receptor beta chains below, sequenced in a study of spatial heterogeneity in lung cancer. One entry per CDR3 protein results from TCRdb running MiXCR on the 5' RACE reads. The sample lists fewer than 15,000 distinct CDR3 sequences, 3.5% to 4.5% occurring once. Specified time point: sample taken at primary tumor resection. Unsorted whole RNA from tumor, nontumor lung or frozen PBMC underwent sequencing. The sequences come from PBMCs, collected at surgery. The receptors shown here come from a male donor with early-stage non-small cell lung cancer.

This clonotype was found many times. A library prepared for alpha chains yielded this beta chain as an off-target read; its size is of little meaning. V usage is TRBV20-1 and J usage is TRBJ2-7; D is undetermined. V was trimmed by 5 bases and J by 2 bases, leaving 16 bases between them. Germline assignment: CDR1 DFQATT and CDR2 SNEGSKA (reference sequence). The CDR3 has 14 amino acids. CDR3 sequence reads: CSAFVGIPPYEQYF. In DNA form, the CDR3 reads TGCAGTGCTTTCGTAGGTATTCCCCCCTACGAGCAGTACTTC.

This clonotype was counted at least ten times. A library made for alpha chains picked up this beta chain off target, so its size means little. Here the CDR3 DNA reads TGTGCTAGTGCCCTAGGGGGGGCCGGGGAGCTGTTTTTT. It encodes CASALGGAGELFF. The chain uses TRBV12-5 and TRBJ2-2; possible D gene TRBD2, 7 bases. Trimming cost V 7 bases and J 6 bases, with 12 bases left between them. This CDR3 is built from 13 residues. Germline V lookup: CDR1 LGHNT, CDR2 FRNRAP.

Many counts were recorded for this clonotype. This beta chain is off target for a library built for alpha chains, so its abundance means little. The chain uses TRBV7-9 and TRBJ1-3; 12 bases agree with TRBD1. Germline V gene lookup returns CDR1 SEHNR and CDR2 FQNEAQ (reference sequence). V lost 6 bases to trimming and J lost 4 bases; unmatched junction nucleotides: 10. This CDR3 has 17 amino acids. The DNA of the CDR3 is TGTGCCAGCAGTCCCCCCCGGGACAGGGGGCTCGGAAACACCATATATTTT. Translation: CASSPPRDRGLGNTIYF.